The present T cell receptor beta chain was sequenced within a study of T cells after yellow fever vaccination. Regarding the study as a whole: Across the CD4 and CD8 compartments, a small share of clonotypes was present in both. Weaker in magnitude, the secondary response showed a faster peak on day 5 versus 15. Bulk-population clonotypes that are abundant could appear as contaminants in FACS-sorted repertoires. In post-booster samples, most primary-vaccination clones reappeared (approximately 96% CD4, about 90% CD8).

To note about this clonotype: The antigen remains undetermined.

Germline V gene data show CDR1 as LGHNA and CDR2 as YSLEER. With V trimmed by 1 base and J by 5 bases, 9 bases remained unmatched. The CDR3 runs to 16 residues. TCRdb re-analysed the 5' RACE reads in MiXCR, keeping a single row per CDR3 protein. This table has some 670,000 distinct CDR3 sequences, roughly an eighth appearing once. The TCR sequence derives from a man aged 25 to 45 who received the YFV17D yellow fever vaccine. The sequences come from PBMCs, collected on the day of the yellow fever booster vaccination. V usage is TRBV4-3 and J usage is TRBJ2-5; 8 nucleotides line up with TRBD2. This CDR3 reads CASSQATAGAGETQYF. The CDR3 DNA follows: TGCGCCAGCAGCCAAGCGACAGCGGGAGCCGGTGAGACCCAGTACTTC.